Listed below are T cell receptor beta chains from one sample, sequenced in a study of shared clonotypes between healthy human individuals. Profiling relied on immunoSEQ multiplex PCR, and the TCRdb table lists in-frame clones only, not all of them. The table includes roughly 2.1 million clones, just over 90% detected once. What was sequenced was naive CD8+ T cells from PBMCs. The receptors come from a man in his late teens or twenties in good health. Some clones in this sample may be carry-over from other donors' samples. Each CDR3 is given without its conserved first and last residue.

TRBJ2-7 | TRBV7-8 | ASSGTWGSSYEQY
TRBJ2-1 | TRBV25-1 | ASSYSYNEQF
TRBJ1-2 | TRBV28 | ASIGTGDYGYT
TRBJ2-7 | TRBV27 | ASSLRDRAVDEQY
TRBJ1-1 | TRBV13 | ASSFFNPPGNTEAF
TRBJ2-1 | TRBV28 | ASSPGLAGGNEQF
TRBJ1-1 | TRBV6-5 | ASSLQDRVDTEAF
TRBJ1-1 | TRBV18 | ASSPWAGLQRGTEAF
TRBJ2-1 | TRBV7-6 | ASSGPGLAPHNEQF
TRBJ2-7 | TRBV7-9 | ASSRWGQGASYEQY
TRBJ2-2 | TRBV9 | ASSVGTVGTGELF
TRBJ2-1 | TRBV4-1 | ASSVTGSGEQF
TRBJ1-1 | TRBV7-9 | ASSLGGLSTEAF
TRBJ1-2 | TRBV5-6 | ASSHPGTGSGYT
TRBJ1-1 | TRBV19 | ASSMGGQGATEAF
TRBJ2-7 | TRBV4-1 | ASTSETREGVSYEQY
TRBJ1-5 | TRBV6-6 | ASSYWAAGDQPQH
TRBJ1-5 | TRBV7-2 | ASSLALYSNQPQH
TRBJ1-6 | TRBV7-8 | ASSPLGRGRYNSPLH
TRBJ2-7 | TRBV4-1 | ASSYRDRGSYEQY
TRBJ2-4 | TRBV7-9 | ASSPTWGPKNIQY
TRBJ1-5 | TRBV5-5 | ASSLQWENQPQH
TRBJ2-1 | TRBV14 | ASSQDSGLYNEQF
TRBJ2-3 | TRBV10-3 | AISEPTRPDTQY
TRBJ1-2 | TRBV7-9 | ASSLETAYGYT
TRBJ1-5 | TRBV6-1 | ASSIEENSNQPQH
TRBJ1-5 | TRBV19 | ASSLGPNQPQH
TRBJ1-4 | TRBV6-5 | ASSPPGGRGEKLF
TRBJ2-3 | TRBV7-9 | ASSVLAGGKDTQY
TRBJ1-1 | TRBV21-1 | ASSLPSLHTEAF
TRBJ1-2 | TRBV27 | ASSPSAGQGLGGYT
TRBJ2-7 | TRBV10-1 | ATTFEPGQVC
TRBJ2-7 | TRBV15 | ATSRGTSGPPPYEQY
TRBJ2-5 | TRBV6-5 | ASSSTSGMSQETQY
TRBJ2-1 | TRBV27 | ASSFFGYNEQF
TRBJ1-2 | TRBV10-3 | AISGSPQAQQGAGFYGYT
TRBJ2-2 | TRBV27 | ASRDRGNTGELF
TRBJ2-7 | TRBV28 | ASSLSGGLLNEQY
TRBJ2-2 | TRBV28 | ASSFETRLAGGPDTGELF
TRBJ2-1 | TRBV7-8 | ASSPSGAGGPGEQF
TRBJ1-5 | TRBV25-1 | ASSELRTGPPQH